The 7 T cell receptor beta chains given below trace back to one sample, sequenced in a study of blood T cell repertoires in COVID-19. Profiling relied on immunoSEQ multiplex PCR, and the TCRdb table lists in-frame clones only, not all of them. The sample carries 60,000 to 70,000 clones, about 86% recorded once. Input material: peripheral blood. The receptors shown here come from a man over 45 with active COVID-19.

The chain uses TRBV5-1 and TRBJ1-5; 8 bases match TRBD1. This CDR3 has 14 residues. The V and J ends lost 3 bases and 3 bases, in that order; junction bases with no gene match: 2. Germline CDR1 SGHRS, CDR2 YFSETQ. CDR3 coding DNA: TGCGCCAGCAGCTCGACAGGGGACAATCAGCCCCAGCATTTT. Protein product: CASSSTGDNQPQHF.

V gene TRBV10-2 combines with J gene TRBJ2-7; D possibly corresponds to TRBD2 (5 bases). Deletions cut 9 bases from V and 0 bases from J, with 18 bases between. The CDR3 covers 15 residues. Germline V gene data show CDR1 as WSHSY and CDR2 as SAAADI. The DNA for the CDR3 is TGCGCCAGTTCCGATTTGAGGGTCGTCTCCTACGAGCAGTACTTC. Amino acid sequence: CASSDLRVVSYEQYF.

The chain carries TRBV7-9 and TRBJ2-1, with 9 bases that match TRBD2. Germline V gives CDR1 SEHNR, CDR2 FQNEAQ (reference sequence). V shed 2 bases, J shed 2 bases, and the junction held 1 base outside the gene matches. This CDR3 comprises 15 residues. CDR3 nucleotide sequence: TGTGCCAGCAGCTTAATAGCGGGGGCCTACAATGAGCAGTTCTTC. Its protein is CASSLIAGAYNEQFF.

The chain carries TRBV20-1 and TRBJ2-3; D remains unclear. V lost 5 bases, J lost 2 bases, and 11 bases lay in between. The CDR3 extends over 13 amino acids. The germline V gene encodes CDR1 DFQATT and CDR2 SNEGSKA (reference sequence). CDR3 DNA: TGCAGTGCTGGTGAAGTGGCCACAGATACGCAGTATTTT. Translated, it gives CSAGEVATDTQYF.

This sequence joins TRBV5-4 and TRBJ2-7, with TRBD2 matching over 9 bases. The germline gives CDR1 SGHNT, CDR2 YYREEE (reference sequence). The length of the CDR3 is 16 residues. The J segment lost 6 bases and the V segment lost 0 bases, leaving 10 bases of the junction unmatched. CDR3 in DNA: TGTGCCAGCAGCTTGGGAGGGTTAGCGGGGGTGTCCGAGCAGTACTTC. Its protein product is CASSLGGLAGVSEQYF.

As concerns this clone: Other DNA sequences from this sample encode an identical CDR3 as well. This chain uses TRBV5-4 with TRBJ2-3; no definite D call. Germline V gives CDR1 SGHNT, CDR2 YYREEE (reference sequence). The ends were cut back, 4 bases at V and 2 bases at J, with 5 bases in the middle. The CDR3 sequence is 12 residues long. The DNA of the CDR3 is TGTGCCAGCAGCCCATCCACAGATACGCAGTATTTT. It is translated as CASSPSTDTQYF.

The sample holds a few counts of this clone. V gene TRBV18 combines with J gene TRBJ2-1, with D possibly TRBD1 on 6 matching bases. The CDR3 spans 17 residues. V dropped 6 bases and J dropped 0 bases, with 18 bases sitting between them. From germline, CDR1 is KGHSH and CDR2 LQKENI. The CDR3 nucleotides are TGTGCCAGCTCGCGGTTTTTTAAGGACAGCTCCTACAATGAGCAGTTCTTC. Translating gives CASSRFFKDSSYNEQFF.